These 11 T cell receptor beta chains share one sample of origin, sequenced in a study of control samples from healthy donors and cancer patients. Here immunoSEQ multiplex PCR was the method, and the copy in TCRdb shows in-frame clones only, minus some. The table lists some 51,000 clones, 95% to 96% of them singletons. Sequences were obtained from blood. These receptors were taken from a woman between 18 and 29 years old in good health.

This chain connects TRBV12-5 to TRBJ1-5; 8 bases are shared with TRBD1. CDR1 and CDR2 (germline): LGHNT, FRNRAP. CDR3 length equals 15 residues. V lost 3 bases to trimming and J lost 2 bases; unmatched junction nucleotides: 3. The CDR3: CASGLLQGGNQPQHF. In nucleotides, the CDR3 is TGTGCTAGTGGTTTATTACAGGGGGGCAATCAGCCCCAGCATTTT.

The chain links TRBV5-1 to TRBJ2-7; 8 bases match TRBD2. The V gene's germline CDR1 is SGHRS and CDR2 YFSETQ. With 0 bases clipped from V and 0 bases from J, the junction kept 2 bases outside the gene matches. The CDR3 is 15 residues long. The CDR3: CASSLVAGGSYEQYF. The DNA for the CDR3 is TGCGCCAGCAGCTTGGTTGCGGGGGGCTCCTACGAGCAGTACTTC.

The rearrangement links TRBV19 to TRBJ2-7; 7 bases align to TRBD1. This CDR3 spans 14 amino acids. Trimming removed 8 bases from V and 4 bases from J; junction bases left unmatched: 11. CDR1 is LNHDA, CDR2 SQIVND, per germline (reference sequence). The CDR3 is CASSPTGLTYEQYF. CDR3 coding DNA: TGTGCCAGTTCCCCGACAGGGTTAACGTACGAGCAGTACTTC.

The gene calls are TRBV2 and TRBJ1-1; 8 bases align to TRBD1. The CDR3 covers 15 residues. Unmatched junction bases numbered 9, after V lost 6 bases and J lost 3 bases. Looked up from germline, CDR1 is SNHLY and CDR2 is FYNNEI. The CDR3 sequence: CASSRTGSRDTEAFF. CDR3 in DNA: TGTGCCAGCAGCCGGACAGGGAGTAGGGACACTGAAGCTTTCTTT.

This clone was detected once. The V and J genes are TRBV18 and TRBJ2-4; tentative D call: TRBD1 (6 bases). There are 17 residues in the CDR3. Germline CDR1 and CDR2: KGHSH and LQKENI. The germline V and J ends were trimmed by 3 bases and 3 bases, with 18 bases remaining between them. Here the CDR3 reads CASSPTAGARDKNIQYF. CDR3 bases: TGTGCCAGCTCACCCACCGCAGGGGCCCGTGACAAAAACATTCAGTACTTC.

The chain couples TRBV30 to TRBJ1-2, with unresolved D. CDR1 is GTSNPN and CDR2 is SVGIG in the germline V gene (reference sequence). The CDR3 has 14 residues. Trimming cost V 0 bases and J 2 bases, with 10 bases left between them. CDR3 loop: CAWSVGARNYGYTF. CDR3 nucleotide sequence: TGTGCCTGGAGTGTAGGAGCTCGAAACTATGGCTACACCTTC.

The CDR3: CAWRGGTLPVGTLHF. As DNA, the CDR3 is TGTGCCTGGAGGGGGGGGACCCTCCCGGTCGGTACCCTCCACTTT. V and J are TRBV30 and TRBJ1-6, with D perhaps TRBD1 (5 bases). Trimming took 3 bases from V and 14 from J, leaving 23 bases between them. The V gene's germline CDR1 is GTSNPN and CDR2 SVGIG (reference sequence). The CDR3 totals 15 residues.

The gene calls are TRBV19 and TRBJ1-2; 10 bases match TRBD1. Trimming at V came to 3 bases and at J to 0 bases, leaving 1 base not matched to a gene. Germline V gene lookup returns CDR1 LNHDA and CDR2 SQIVND (reference sequence). The CDR3 extends over 15 amino acids. CDR3 DNA: TGTGCCAGTAGTATTGGACAGGGGGCTAACTATGGCTACACCTTC. Protein: CASSIGQGANYGYTF.

The chain employs TRBV5-1 and TRBJ1-1, with TRBD1 matching over 7 bases. J gave up 7 bases and V 5 bases, and 5 bases lay outside the gene matches. The CDR3 runs to 12 residues. Per germline, CDR1 SGHRS and CDR2 YFSETQ. DNA for the CDR3: TGCGCCAGCAGATATACAGGGGATGAAGCTTTCTTT. Protein product: CASRYTGDEAFF.

This clone was counted a single time. This chain connects TRBV10-2 to TRBJ1-3; tentative D call: TRBD1 (5 bases). CDR1 is WSHSY, CDR2 SAAADI, per germline. V dropped 7 bases and J dropped 3 bases, with 10 bases sitting between them. CDR3 size: 13 residues. The chain's CDR3 is CASIRGFGNTIYF. The CDR3 bases are TGCGCCAGCATTCGGGGCTTTGGAAACACCATATATTTT.

This rearrangement joins TRBV7-9 to TRBJ1-1; maybe TRBD1 (5 bases). V was trimmed by 5 bases and J by 7 bases, leaving 20 bases between them. The germline CDR1 and CDR2 sequences are SEHNR and FQNEAQ (reference sequence). This CDR3 is built from 15 residues. The CDR3 region has the DNA TGTGCCAGCAGCCCAACGACAGCCCCGCGGGTTGAAGCTTTCTTT. Its translation: CASSPTTAPRVEAFF.